The following is a T cell receptor beta chain sequence with its context. What this receptor recognizes is not known. Base qualities are not recorded, but no much larger clone differs from it by a single base. Libraries were built with the immunoSEQ multiplex PCR assay. A mixture of 60 forward primers for TCR Vbeta segments and 13 reverse primers for TCR Jbeta segments was used in the multiplex PCR. Amplification of the CDR3 region of rearranged TCR beta genes was performed with a multiplex PCR assay on genomic DNA. The amplified TCR beta libraries were sequenced on the Illumina HiSeq System as 87-base-pair reads. From the authors' description of their analysis: A later analysis counted approximately 84 million unique TCR beta chains across the 650 to 800 repertoires, and 10 million to 12 million of these chains were shared by at least two donors. Raw reads were error-corrected and collapsed into unique sequences with a nearest-neighbor algorithm that merged closely related sequences to remove PCR and sequencing errors. CDR3 sequences were aligned to IMGT reference sequences to assign V, D and J gene segments. For a sequence to be retained, at least a six-nucleotide match to both a V gene segment and a J gene segment was required. A rearrangement counted as productive if the CDR3 had no stop codons and remained in frame with V and J, and every other rearrangement counted as non-productive. CDR3 was defined by IMGT convention, running from the second conserved V-encoded cysteine to the conserved J-encoded phenylalanine. In an earlier analysis of more than 550 of the donors, sequences lacking an unambiguous match to a single V gene segment were excluded. In an earlier analysis of about 590 of the donors, a V segment was called functional when productive rearrangements were above 56.7%, and segregating when the standard deviation between donors exceeded 5%. A statistical classification framework was built to diagnose cytomegalovirus status from the catalog of TCR beta chain sequences. A later analysis assigned V and J genes by comparing TCR nucleotide sequences with IMGT/GENE-DB human TR gene sequences. A later analysis assigned CDR3 sequences and most-parsimonious VDJ recombination scenarios with the TCRdist pipeline. In a later analysis, each TCR beta chain was defined by its CDR3 amino acid sequence together with its V-gene family, and reads lacking a unique V-gene family were excluded. A later analysis removed 592 highly shared, low-generation-probability nucleotide sequences to deal with suspected cross-contamination and a sequencing artifact. For each public chain, a later analysis derived a clonal expansion index from normalized ranks of inferred template counts within each repertoire. Generation probabilities in a later analysis came from a VDJ recombination model fitted to out-of-frame rearrangements, and those results were checked against IGoR. In a later analysis, TCR-TCR, TCR-HLA and TCR-CMV co-occurrence was scored with hypergeometric tests, and a repertoire-size bias correction was applied to TCR pairs. A later analysis estimated false discovery rates by permuting HLA or CMV assignments 20 times. In a later analysis, co-occurring TCRs were grouped with DBSCAN, and TCRdist sequence similarity was added when clustering was performed within HLA-allele-positive subsets. Co-occurrence clustering excluded repertoires with fewer than 30,000 or more than 120,000 public chains, plus five with anomalous nucleotide sharing. TCRdb provides this immuneACCESS table in a form limited to in-frame rearrangements. Some clones are lacking; in checked studies, under half of them reflect an unresolved V gene, and why the rest are absent is not known. Clone size and V and J calls were adopted from that table, with D and trimming inferred from the DNA. In all, the sample holds 150,000 or so clones, and roughly 80% of those were seen once. The top ten constitute 13% of the sample.

The cohort comprised fewer than 700 healthy bone marrow donors. At the time of sampling, all cohort members were nominally healthy, though unrecorded immune exposures were likely present. The donor tested CMV seropositive and was one of the 289 seropositive cohort members. Every donor gave a peripheral blood sample, and the peripheral blood mononuclear cells from that sample were used for TCR beta sequencing. The Qiagen DNeasy Blood Extraction Kit was used to extract genomic DNA from the blood cell samples. This sample was taken from a study of cytomegalovirus exposure and HLA in healthy donors listed by TCRdb under 2017. With respect to the entire study: An earlier analysis of 587 of the donors reported 276 Gb of sequence data and 95 million to 140 million unique TCR beta sequences obtained from 180 million or so T cells. The study combined high-throughput TCR immunosequencing, statistical association of individual TCRs with disease status, and machine learning to predict cytomegalovirus infection status. On average, around 230,000 unique TCR beta nucleotide sequences were sequenced per donor among 300 to 500 genotyped donors of the cohort, with roughly 20% of those sequences being non-productive. In the later analysis, no new phenotypic data were used to find candidate immune exposures; instead, reliance was placed on TCR beta sequences and their occurrence across donors. Around 320 gigabases of sequencing data and approximately 80 million unique TCR sequences were included in an early release covering roughly 700 HLA-typed donors. The study used immunosequencing to profile the T cell repertoires of about 670 subjects and linked those repertoires to cytomegalovirus serostatus. A later genetic analysis took genome-wide SNP genotypes for about 65% of the 666 donors and used that subset as a discovery cohort. A later analysis re-examined previously published TCR beta repertoires from just over 650 donors and added high-resolution HLA genotyping to investigate patterns of TCR occurrence. An earlier analysis of approximately 630 of the donors applied high-throughput TCR beta sequencing to assess whether each TCR beta V gene segment acted as functional or pseudogenic. Typing coverage differed by locus: A, B, C, DRB1 and DQB1 were typed in about 629-640 donors, DQA1 in approximately 520, DPA1 in 600 to 610, and DPB1 in about 450. In addition to the first cohort of 666 subjects, a separate validation cohort of 120 different subjects was used. All discovery cohort repertoires had been generated using a single sequencing platform. Donor age, sex, ethnicity and CMV serostatus were collected together with the repertoire data. Class I and class II HLA loci were covered by the typing at four-digit resolution. About 5 DR-DQ haplotypes were handled as single units for association and clustering, since linkage in the cohort was strong. Of the 300 to 450 genotyped donors, more than 75% were placed in the genetic ancestry cluster associated with self-reported Caucasian donors. The aim of the study was to test whether cataloging public T cell receptors could identify signatures of past pathogen exposure.

Overall study outcomes, separate from this receptor: The study gave a list of around 170 TCR beta chains associated with cytomegalovirus. In both the original and validation cohorts, the classifier was reported to diagnose cytomegalovirus status with high specificity and sensitivity. The sequencing pipeline was judged likely to have produced a cluster of highly shared sequence variants as a technical artifact. Assigning TCR associations to individual alleles was difficult when HLA alleles, especially DR and DQ, strongly co-occurred. In a later analysis, several top co-occurrence clusters were reported to appear linked to parvovirus B19, influenza, CMV and Epstein-Barr virus. Because some donors lacked HLA typing at each locus, the association tests relied only on the typed subset. Specific HLA alleles were associated with over 15,000 TCR beta sequences at a false discovery rate of 0.05 in a later analysis. A further reported finding was that TCR beta sequences accurately predicted the HLA-A and HLA-B alleles for most subjects in the first cohort. In vitro tests confirmed that a few of the cytomegalovirus-associated TCR beta chains recognize cytomegalovirus antigens. Broadly in line with IMGT annotations, most TCR beta V segments showed up in productive rearrangements about 90% or about 30% of the time in an earlier analysis of approximately 640 of the donors. Linkage disequilibrium might explain the correlated functional status among segregating V segments, but an unknown experimental factor could not be excluded. A later analysis found that TCR association rates varied across HLA loci, with DRB1 alleles showing the most associated TCRs and HLA-C alleles the fewest. The presence/absence analyses assumed that sequencing depth was roughly uniform across donors, and that assumption may not be true. Most TCR sequences were observed very rarely across donors, whereas some public TCRs were present in many individuals. According to the authors, the approach could potentially be generalized to other disease states and immunological phenotypes. The only immune exposure information available for the cohort was CMV serostatus. A later analysis found that HLA-associated TCR beta chains were more clonally expanded and had lower generation probabilities than equally common non-associated chains. In this cohort, only TCR beta chains were sequenced, and detectable features were limited by the absence of alpha or paired-chain data. The earlier analysis of some 560 of the donors excluded approximately 17 rarely observed V segments, including chromosome 9 orphons, because counts were too low. An association between a missense DCLRE1C variant and V-gene and J-gene trimming of TCR beta chains was found in a later genetic analysis and replicated in an independent cohort. According to a later genetic analysis, donors in an Asian-associated ancestry cluster had fewer N-insertions in productive TCRs than the roughly 700-donor mean. According to a later analysis, most CMV-associated TCR beta chains appeared to be HLA-restricted, and the HLA associations seemed to be driven largely by CMV exposure.

The sample consisted of PBMCs. This receptor was taken from a young man in good health and CMV-seropositive.

The CDR3 protein sequence reads: CASRGGNQETQYF. The DNA sequence is as follows: TGTGCCAGCCGGGGGGGGAACCAAGAGACCCAGTACTTC. The rearranged chain carries TRBV28 and TRBJ2-5; TRBD2 agrees with 8 junctional bases. CDR1 and CDR2 (MDHEN, SYDVKM) derive from the germline V gene. Including the terminal cysteine and phenylalanine, the CDR3 comprises 13 residues. The read is trimmed to its CDR3 DNA, 39 bases read in frame from base 1. Trimming takes 8 bases off V and 0 bases off J; junction bases not matched to a gene: 2.